This section outlines one T cell receptor beta chain sequence together with its context. Clones were read by immunoSEQ multiplex PCR, and TCRdb kept only the in-frame ones, dropping some. The sample lists tens of thousands of clones, around 92% seen once, with 2.5% to 3.5% in the top ten. These data belong to a study of T cell changes during pregnancy in multiple sclerosis. The TCR was taken from a female donor in good health, enrolled as a control in a pregnancy study. This material consisted of CD8+ T cells from peripheral blood mononuclear cells, taken in the third trimester of pregnancy.

The CDR3 DNA sequence: TGTGCCAGCAGTTATAGCAGGAACACTGAAGCTTTCTTT. Its protein is CASSYSRNTEAFF. This chain uses TRBV27 with TRBJ1-1; D is unclear. Germline V gene data show CDR1 as MNHEY and CDR2 as SMNVEV (reference sequence). Trimming cost V 4 bases and J 1 base, with 7 bases left between them. The CDR3 runs 13 residues.